These 21 T cell receptor beta chains originate from one sample sequenced in a study of T cells in women clearing cervical HPV infection. Method: immunoSEQ multiplex PCR; TCRdb's copy keeps in-frame clones and lacks some. This table lists 31,000 or so clones. The sequencing input was blood buffy coat. The receptor set was obtained from a woman aged 18 to 75 with a cervical HPV16 infection that either progressed to CIN3+ or cleared (not recorded which).

Details on this clone: The DNA ends 3 residues before the CDR3 does, and the rest of the CDR3 is filled in from the germline J gene. The rearrangement uses TRBV2 and TRBJ1-1; D possibly corresponds to TRBD1 (5 bases). Between the trimmed V and J ends, which lost 4 bases and 3 bases, there was a span of 12 bases. The CDR3 contains 14 residues. CDR1 is SNHLY, CDR2 FYNNEI, per germline. The CDR3 protein is CASSVTRDYTEAFF. The CDR3 DNA, read in part, is TGTGCCAGCAGTGTTACCAGGGATTACACTGAA.

Note on this clone: The read halts 3 residues ahead of the CDR3 end, with the missing end drawn from the germline J gene. The V gene is TRBV7-2, the J gene TRBJ1-2, with D uncertain. This CDR3 has 14 residues. Germline values: CDR1 SGHTA, CDR2 FQGNSA. CDR3 bases read: TGTGCCAGCAGCTTAGGGCGGGTAACCTACGAC. Translated, it gives CASSLGRVTYD. The complete CDR3 reads CASSLGRVTYDYTF.

Comments on this clone: The read finishes 3 residues shy of the CDR3 end, and the germline J gene is used to complete it. This chain links TRBV2 with TRBJ2-2; 11 bases map to TRBD2. This CDR3 is built from 15 residues. Trimming removed 10 bases from V and 4 bases from J; junction bases left unmatched: 8. Germline CDR1 reads SNHLY; CDR2 reads FYNNEI. CDR3 DNA (partial): TGTGCCACCGCCACTAGCGGGAGACCCACCGGGGAG. The encoded protein is CATATSGRPTGE. Given in full, the CDR3 is CATATSGRPTGELFF.

Comments on this clone: Sequencing ends 3 residues short of the CDR3 end; the germline J gene provides the rest. The chain joins TRBV20-1 to TRBJ2-3; 9 bases fit TRBD2. Germline trimming cut 2 bases from V and 2 bases from J; bases unmatched to any gene: 2. This CDR3 is 14 amino acids long. The germline CDR1 and CDR2 sequences are DFQATT and SNEGSKA (reference sequence). CDR3 protein: CSARRLADTDTQYF. Incomplete CDR3 DNA: TGCAGTGCTAGAAGACTAGCGGACACAGATACG.

Notes on this clone: The DNA ends 3 residues before the CDR3 does, and the rest of the CDR3 is filled in from the germline J gene. The chain uses TRBV20-1 and TRBJ2-3, with 7 bases aligning to TRBD2. J was trimmed by 3 bases and V by 3 bases; bases with no gene match: 12. The CDR3 is made up of 16 amino acids. CDR1 DFQATT and CDR2 SNEGSKA come from the germline V gene (reference sequence). CDR3 DNA (partial): TGCAGTGCTAGGGCTCCAGCGGGATACCGGACAGATACG. This encodes CSARAPAGYRTDT. The CDR3 as a whole reads CSARAPAGYRTDTQYF.

With respect to this clone: The CDR3 end is not reached by the read, which stops 3 residues before it; the germline J gene fills it in. The rearrangement uses TRBV20-1 and TRBJ2-7; the match to TRBD2 covers 7 bases. Germline assignment: CDR1 DFQATT and CDR2 SNEGSKA (reference sequence). Trimming cost V 3 bases and J 2 bases; bases outside gene matches: 7. The CDR3 consists of 14 residues. CDR3 DNA, as far as it was read: TGCAGTGCTAGTAAGGGGACTATAGCCTACGAG. Translation: CSASKGTIAYE. The full CDR3 protein is CSASKGTIAYEQYF.

On this clone: Read coverage stops 3 residues before the CDR3 terminus; the germline J gene supplies the remainder. The rearrangement uses TRBV5-6 and TRBJ2-2; possible D gene TRBD1, 5 bases. V dropped 0 bases and J dropped 7 bases, with 10 bases sitting between them. The CDR3 contains 14 residues. CDR1 is SGHDT and CDR2 is YYEEEE in the germline V gene. The covered CDR3 bases are TGTGCCAGCAGCTTGGTGCAGGGCGACGGGGAG. Amino acid sequence: CASSLVQGDGE. The full CDR3 protein reads CASSLVQGDGELFF.

Remarks on this clone: The read stops 3 residues short of the end of the CDR3; the missing end is completed from the germline J gene. J is TRBJ2-2 and V is TRBV4-2; the match to TRBD2 covers 10 bases. The CDR3 loop spans 18 amino acids. V shed 4 bases, J shed 6 bases, and the junction held 14 bases outside the gene matches. The V gene's germline CDR1 is LGHNA and CDR2 YNFKEQ. CDR3 DNA (partial): TGTGCCAGCAGCCGGGGGACTCCAGCGGGAGGGCCTTCCGGGGAG. Its translation is CASSRGTPAGGPSGE. The CDR3 as a whole reads CASSRGTPAGGPSGELFF.

About this clone: Sequencing ends 3 residues short of the CDR3 end; the germline J gene provides the rest. This chain links TRBV29-1 with TRBJ1-2; D perhaps matches TRBD1 (6 bases). Germline V gives CDR1 SQVTM, CDR2 ANQGSEA. Trimming took off 4 bases at V and 0 bases at J, with 9 bases between the two ends. The CDR3 runs to 13 residues. Partial CDR3 DNA: TGCAGCGTTGTGGAGGGGGCTAACTATGGC. Translated, it gives CSVVEGANYG. The whole CDR3 reads CSVVEGANYGYTF.

Turning to this clone: The read ends 3 residues before the CDR3 terminus; that terminus is restored from the germline J gene. V is TRBV5-1 and J is TRBJ1-2; no definite D call. Germline CDR1 and CDR2: SGHRS and YFSETQ. The length of the CDR3 is 13 residues. CDR3: CASGLNSYGGYTF. The CDR3 bases that were read are TGCGCCAGCGGACTGAATTCCTACGGGGGC.

About this clone itself: The CDR3 end lies 3 residues beyond the end of the read and is filled in from the germline J gene. The chain recombines TRBV6-1 with TRBJ1-3; weak D call: TRBD1 (5 bases). CDR3 size: 15 residues. Trimming stripped 0 bases from V and 4 bases from J, with 10 bases between. Germline V CDR1 and CDR2: MNHNS, SASEGT. This CDR3 reads CASSEAQGPGNTIYF. The CDR3 DNA, read in part, is TGTGCCAGCAGTGAAGCTCAGGGTCCCGGAAACACC.

Worth noting for this clone: Read coverage stops 3 residues before the CDR3 terminus; the germline J gene supplies the remainder. This chain joins TRBV6-2 or TRBV6-3 and TRBJ2-3, with 9 positions matching TRBD2. From germline, CDR1 is MNHEY and CDR2 SVGEGT. The CDR3 is made up of 14 amino acids. This CDR3 is CASSYSSGSETQYF. CDR3 DNA, as far as it was read: TGTGCCAGCAGTTACTCTAGCGGGAGTGAGACG.

The CDR3 bases that were read are TGCGCCAGCAGCTCGGTGCGGGGACAGGGTTACAATGAG. Protein product: CASSSVRGQGYNE. The whole CDR3 protein is CASSSVRGQGYNEQFF. The rearrangement joins TRBV5-1 to TRBJ2-1, with 9 bases lining up with TRBD1. The DNA ends 3 residues before the CDR3 does, and the rest of the CDR3 is filled in from the germline J gene. Germline V gene sequence: CDR1 SGHRS, CDR2 YFSETQ. The V segment lost 3 bases and the J segment 4 bases; nucleotides outside the gene matches: 8. The CDR3 runs 16 residues.

On this clone itself: The CDR3 end is not reached by the read, which stops 3 residues before it; the germline J gene fills it in. The chain uses TRBV20-1 and TRBJ2-1, with TRBD2 matching over 9 bases. V gave up 4 bases and J gave up 8 bases; unmatched junction bases: 9. Looked up from germline, CDR1 is DFQATT and CDR2 is SNEGSKA (reference sequence). This CDR3 is 14 amino acids long. The CDR3 DNA, read in part, is TGCAGTGCTACCCCTAGCGGGATTGGAGATGAG. Protein: CSATPSGIGDE. The entire CDR3 reads CSATPSGIGDEQFF.

To note about this clone: Read coverage stops 3 residues before the CDR3 terminus; the germline J gene supplies the remainder. This chain connects TRBV20-1 to TRBJ2-7; 8 bases are a match to TRBD2. Trimming cost V 3 bases and J 1 base; bases outside gene matches: 2. CDR3 length: 13 amino acids. CDR1 is DFQATT and CDR2 is SNEGSKA in the germline V gene (reference sequence). The sequenced part of the CDR3 DNA is TGCAGTGCTAGGGGACTAGGGTCCTACGAG. Its translation is CSARGLGSYE. The whole CDR3 is CSARGLGSYEQYF.

Turning to this clone: The CDR3 goes on 3 residues after the read ends, and that part is filled in from the germline J gene. The chain is built from TRBV30 and TRBJ1-1; D might be TRBD1 (5 bases). V was trimmed by 3 bases and J by 1 base, leaving 12 bases between them. The germline V gene encodes CDR1 GTSNPN and CDR2 SVGIG (reference sequence). The CDR3 spans 14 residues. The CDR3 reads CAWSHDSQNTEAFF. The DNA read from the CDR3 is TGTGCCTGGAGCCATGACAGCCAGAACACTGAA.

Notes on this clone: The CDR3 end falls 3 residues outside the read, so it is completed with the germline J gene. V is TRBV9 and J is TRBJ2-1; D gene ambiguous. Trimming stripped 4 bases from V and 4 bases from J, with 6 bases between. Germline lookup yields CDR1 SGDLS and CDR2 YYNGEE. The CDR3 runs to 12 residues. Partial CDR3 DNA: TGTGCCAGCAGCTCGCTATACAATGAG. This translates into CASSSLYNE. The entire CDR3 protein reads CASSSLYNEQFF.

Concerning this clone: The read falls 3 residues short of the CDR3 end, and the missing part is taken from the germline J gene. This chain links TRBV20-1 with TRBJ2-7, with 7 bases aligning to TRBD1. V lost 6 bases, J lost 0 bases, and 8 bases stayed unmatched. The CDR3 has 14 amino acids. CDR1 and CDR2 (germline): DFQATT, SNEGSKA (reference sequence). Incomplete CDR3 DNA: TGCAGTGCCCCCAAGGACAGGAGCTCCTACGAG. Translation gives CSAPKDRSSYE. The CDR3 as a whole reads CSAPKDRSSYEQYF.

To note about this clone: Read coverage stops 3 residues before the CDR3 terminus; the germline J gene supplies the remainder. The chain employs TRBV24-1 and TRBJ2-2; tentative D call: TRBD1 (6 bases). The CDR3 spans 15 residues. Germline CDR1 KGHDR, CDR2 SFDVKD. Trimming removed 1 base at V and 5 bases at J, with 10 bases between. CDR3 bases read: TGTGCCACCAGTGATTTCTATACAGGGACCGGGGAG. Amino acids: CATSDFYTGTGE. In full, the CDR3 is CATSDFYTGTGELFF.

A remark on this clone: The read ends 3 residues before the CDR3 terminus; that terminus is restored from the germline J gene. This chain links TRBV7-9 with TRBJ2-3; possible D gene TRBD1, 6 bases. Germline lookup yields CDR1 SEHNR and CDR2 FQNEAQ (reference sequence). The CDR3 is 14 amino acids. The chain's CDR3 is CASSFGLAGETQYF. The sequenced part of the CDR3 DNA is TGTGCCAGCAGCTTTGGGCTAGCAGGGGAGACG. Using reference TRBV7-9 and TRBJ2-3 for the parts outside the CDR3, the full variable domain is DTGVSQNPRHKITKRGQNVTFRCDPISEHNRLYWYRQTLGQGPEFLTYFQNEAQLEKSRLLSDRFSAERPKGSFSTLEIQRTEQGDSAMYLCASSFGLAGETQYFGPGTRLTVL.

Concerning this clone: The read comes to an end 3 residues before the CDR3 does, leaving the germline J gene to fill in the end. J is TRBJ2-7 and V is TRBV20-1; 9 bases match TRBD2. The V segment lost 3 bases and the J segment 0 bases; nucleotides outside the gene matches: 12. The CDR3 runs 17 residues. CDR1 is DFQATT and CDR2 is SNEGSKA in the germline V gene (reference sequence). The sequenced CDR3 bases are TGCAGTGCTAGTAAGACTAGCGGCCCTGAGAGCTCCTACGAG. Encoded protein: CSASKTSGPESSYE. Given in full, the CDR3 is CSASKTSGPESSYEQYF.